This T cell receptor (beta chain) originates from a study of T cell responses to AZD1222 COVID-19 vaccine. Profiling relied on immunoSEQ multiplex PCR, and the TCRdb table lists in-frame clones only, not all of them. The sample contains tens of thousands of clones, about nine tenths of which appear only once. This CDR3 has 13 residues. Germline V gene data show CDR1 as SEHNR and CDR2 as FQNEAQ (reference sequence). With 2 bases removed from V and 3 bases from J, the gap between germline ends came to 7 bases. The sequenced sample was peripheral blood, obtained 28 days after the second AZD1222 dose. The genes are TRBV7-9 and TRBJ1-1, with D unresolved. The TCR comes from an adult who received the AZD1222 COVID-19 vaccine. The CDR3 DNA reads TGTGCCAGCAGCTTAAGCAACTACACTGAAGCTTTCTTT. It codes for CASSLSNYTEAFF.